Shown below are 27 T cell receptor beta chains from a single sample sequenced in a study of cytomegalovirus exposure and HLA in healthy donors. Clones were read by immunoSEQ multiplex PCR, and TCRdb kept only the in-frame ones, dropping some. The sample consists of around 150,000 clones, around 90% of them appearing once. Sequencing was carried out using PBMCs. These receptors originate from a woman aged 18-29 years in good health and CMV-seropositive.

The chain couples TRBV30 to TRBJ2-7; D uncertain. The CDR3 extends over 15 amino acids. V lost 1 base, J lost 1 base, and 14 bases lay in between. Germline CDR1 is GTSNPN and CDR2 is SVGIG (reference sequence). CDR3 sequence reads: CAWSDVGTPSYEQYF. The CDR3 coding sequence is TGTGCCTGGAGTGATGTCGGTACGCCGTCCTACGAGCAGTACTTC.

The CDR3 bases are TGTGCCAGCAGTGACTATAGCGGCAATGAGCAGTTCTTC. It specifies CASSDYSGNEQFF. V usage is TRBV6-1 and J usage is TRBJ2-1; tentative D call: TRBD2 (6 bases). This CDR3 spans 13 amino acids. Deletions cut 3 bases from V and 6 bases from J, with 9 bases between. The germline V gene encodes CDR1 MNHNS and CDR2 SASEGT.

This rearrangement joins TRBV7-8 to TRBJ2-5, with 11 positions matching TRBD1. The CDR3 length is 16 residues. The junction had 8 bases not matched to a gene; V was cut back by 1 base and J by 7 bases. CDR1 and CDR2 from the germline V gene are SGHVS and FQNEAQ. The CDR3: CASSLVDRGPVSTQYF. The CDR3 DNA reads TGTGCCAGCAGCTTAGTGGACAGGGGGCCGGTCTCGACCCAGTACTTC.

This chain connects TRBV19 to TRBJ2-5; the D gene is possibly TRBD1 (5 bases). V lost 7 bases to trimming and J lost 2 bases, with 11 bases between them. Looked up from germline, CDR1 is LNHDA and CDR2 is SQIVND (reference sequence). This CDR3 contains 13 residues. The CDR3 region has the DNA TGTGCCAGTAACCCCCCAGGGCAAGAGACCCAGTACTTC. It translates to CASNPPGQETQYF.

The chain carries TRBV7-8 and TRBJ1-1; tentative D call: TRBD1 (6 bases). V was clipped by 4 bases and J by 7 bases, with 13 bases between them. The CDR3 consists of 13 residues. Germline CDR1 is SGHVS and CDR2 is FQNEAQ. Here the CDR3 reads CASSWGHEDEAFF. The DNA for the CDR3 is TGTGCCAGCAGCTGGGGACACGAGGATGAAGCTTTCTTT.

The table lists this clone with a count of one. The rearrangement uses TRBV11-3 and TRBJ2-7, with 8 bases lining up with TRBD1. CDR1 is SGHNT, CDR2 YENEEA, per germline. The V and J ends lost 5 bases and 3 bases, in that order; junction bases with no gene match: 6. The CDR3 runs 14 residues. As DNA, the CDR3 is TGTGCCAGCAGCCGTTACAGGGGGAGCTACGAGCAGTACTTC. Translation gives CASSRYRGSYEQYF.

The chain employs TRBV29-1 and TRBJ2-7; the D gene is possibly TRBD2 (5 bases). CDR3 size: 13 residues. Germline loops: CDR1 SQVTM, CDR2 ANQGSEA. Trimming stripped 3 bases from V and 2 bases from J, with 11 bases between. The CDR3 is CSVEASRPYEQYF. CDR3 nucleotides: TGCAGCGTTGAGGCTAGCCGGCCCTACGAGCAGTACTTC.

The genes are TRBV4-1 and TRBJ2-5; weak D call: TRBD1 (5 bases). The CDR3 extends over 15 amino acids. Trimming stripped 0 bases from V and 7 bases from J, with 15 bases between. The germline gives CDR1 MGHRA, CDR2 YSYEKL. This chain's CDR3 is CASSQDPTDLGTQYF. As DNA, the CDR3 is TGCGCCAGCAGCCAAGACCCGACAGATCTAGGGACCCAGTACTTC.

The chain carries TRBV15 and TRBJ2-1; TRBD1 aligns across 9 bases. J was trimmed by 3 bases and V by 3 bases; bases with no gene match: 3. Looked up from germline, CDR1 is LNHNV and CDR2 is YYDKDF (reference sequence). CDR3 length: 15 amino acids. CDR3 coding DNA: TGTGCCACCAGCAGGGGGACAGGGATCTACAATGAGCAGTTCTTC. It is translated as CATSRGTGIYNEQFF. Using reference TRBV15 and TRBJ2-1 for the parts outside the CDR3, the full variable domain is DAMVIQNPRYQVTQFGKPVTLSCSQTLNHNVMYWYQQKSSQAPKLLFHYYDKDFNNEADTPDNFQSRRPNTSFCFLDIRSPGLGDTAMYLCATSRGTGIYNEQFFGPGTRLTVL.

V is TRBV6-5 and J is TRBJ1-1; no firm D call. The CDR3 covers 11 residues. The V gene lost 4 bases and the J gene lost 11 bases, with 11 bases spanning the gap. CDR1 is MNHEY and CDR2 is SVGAGI in the germline V gene. The CDR3 protein is CASSSGERAFF. The CDR3 DNA sequence: TGTGCCAGCAGTTCCGGGGAGCGGGCTTTCTTT.

The chain carries TRBV11-2 and TRBJ2-7; 9 bases map to TRBD1. The CDR3 has 17 amino acids. Germline CDR1 is SGHAT and CDR2 is FQNNGV. V shed 5 bases and J 2 bases; nucleotides not matched to a gene: 13. The CDR3 spells CASSRRGDRANTYEQYF. CDR3 bases: TGTGCCAGCAGCAGACGAGGGGACAGGGCAAATACCTACGAGCAGTACTTC.

The chain couples TRBV7-9 to TRBJ2-7, with 8 bases fitting TRBD1. CDR1 is SEHNR, CDR2 FQNEAQ, per germline (reference sequence). The CDR3 totals 13 residues. The V segment lost 5 bases and the J segment 7 bases; nucleotides outside the gene matches: 7. The CDR3 loop reads CASSQDRAQEQYF. CDR3 bases: TGTGCCAGCAGCCAGGACAGGGCCCAGGAGCAGTACTTC.

This rearrangement joins TRBV2 to TRBJ1-5; TRBD1 matches at 9 bases. Germline trimming cut 7 bases from V and 7 bases from J; bases unmatched to any gene: 11. The CDR3 is 15 residues long. Germline CDR1 SNHLY, CDR2 FYNNEI. The CDR3 here is CASNPGQGGGQPQHF. The CDR3 DNA follows: TGTGCCAGCAATCCGGGACAGGGCGGAGGGCAGCCCCAGCATTTT.

V and J are TRBV11-3 and TRBJ2-1; 10 bases map to TRBD2. Germline CDR1 SGHNT, CDR2 YENEEA. The junction had 5 bases not matched to a gene; V was cut back by 7 bases and J by 2 bases. This CDR3 is built from 15 residues. In DNA, the CDR3 is TGTGCCAGCACCGAGACTAGCGGGCCCTACAATGAGCAGTTCTTC. This encodes CASTETSGPYNEQFF.

This rearrangement joins TRBV27 to TRBJ2-3; TRBD2 aligns across 10 bases. The V and J ends lost 6 bases and 1 base, in that order; junction bases with no gene match: 13. This CDR3 region has 18 residues. Germline V CDR1 and CDR2: MNHEY, SMNVEV (reference sequence). CDR3 protein: CASSRKYSGRRGTDTQYF. The CDR3, as DNA: TGTGCCAGCAGCCGCAAGTATAGCGGGAGGAGGGGCACAGATACGCAGTATTTT.

The chain carries TRBV15 and TRBJ2-3; 10 positions agree with TRBD2. After removal of 0 bases from V and 5 bases from J, the junction contained 8 bases not matched to a gene. This CDR3 has 17 amino acids. Germline values: CDR1 LNHNV, CDR2 YYDKDF (reference sequence). The CDR3 bases are TGTGCCACCAGCAGAGATTGGTCTAGCGGGAGCGTAGATACGCAGTATTTT. Encoded protein: CATSRDWSSGSVDTQYF.

The table lists this clone with a few counts. This chain links TRBV29-1 with TRBJ1-2; 8 positions match TRBD1. V shed 6 bases, J shed 8 bases, and the junction held 8 bases outside the gene matches. Germline V gene lookup returns CDR1 SQVTM and CDR2 ANQGSEA. The CDR3 totals 12 residues. The CDR3 loop is CSVDGTGGGYTF. The CDR3, as DNA: TGCAGCGTGGACGGGACAGGAGGAGGCTACACCTTC.

The chain combines TRBV23-1 with TRBJ1-2; tentative D call: TRBD1 (5 bases). TRBV23-1 is treated as an ORF (open reading frame) with a function not yet certain. Trimming took 3 bases from V and 5 from J, leaving 10 bases between them. This CDR3 comprises 13 residues. CDR3 sequence reads: CASSHGGDYGYTF. The CDR3 region has the DNA TGCGCCAGCAGTCATGGGGGGGATTATGGCTACACCTTC.

The chain joins TRBV30 to TRBJ2-7; D is possibly TRBD2 (6 bases). Germline V gene data show CDR1 as GTSNPN and CDR2 as SVGIG (reference sequence). This CDR3 comprises 15 residues. V lost 4 bases to trimming and J lost 2 bases, with 18 bases between them. CDR3 nucleotide sequence: TGTGCCTGGACCTTACCTGGGAGGAAAACCTACGAGCAGTACTTC. Amino acid sequence: CAWTLPGRKTYEQYF.

V and J are TRBV28 and TRBJ1-5; weak D call: TRBD1 (5 bases). The germline V gene encodes CDR1 MDHEN and CDR2 SYDVKM. The CDR3 is 14 amino acids. Trimming pared 6 bases from V and 7 bases from J, leaving 16 bases between. The CDR3 coding sequence is TGTGCCAGCAGAATAACAGGTGTTGAACAGCCCCAGCATTTT. Translated: CASRITGVEQPQHF.

The chain combines TRBV7-8 with TRBJ2-3; tentative D call: TRBD1 (6 bases). Trimming left V 5 bases short and J 2 bases short, with 11 bases between. Germline V gene sequence: CDR1 SGHVS, CDR2 FQNEAQ. The CDR3 loop spans 14 amino acids. CDR3 sequence: CASSHTGTTDTQYF. In DNA, the CDR3 is TGTGCCAGCAGCCACACAGGGACCACAGATACGCAGTATTTT.

The count of this clone is one. The gene calls are TRBV27 and TRBJ1-2, with a possible D match to TRBD1 (6 bases). The CDR3 extends over 15 amino acids. Germline V gene sequence: CDR1 MNHEY, CDR2 SMNVEV (reference sequence). The germline V and J ends were trimmed by 4 bases and 4 bases, with 16 bases remaining between them. The chain's CDR3 is CASSSSWTASYGYTF. The CDR3 nucleotides read TGTGCCAGCAGTTCCTCATGGACAGCTAGCTATGGCTACACCTTC.

This rearrangement joins TRBV4-1 to TRBJ1-1, with D unclear. This CDR3 region has 15 residues. Germline V gives CDR1 MGHRA, CDR2 YSYEKL. V lost 0 bases, J lost 4 bases, and 12 bases lay in between. The CDR3, as DNA: TGCGCCAGCAGCCAAGATAGAAGATCGCCCACTGAAGCTTTCTTT. Encoded protein: CASSQDRRSPTEAFF.

The V gene is TRBV30, the J gene TRBJ2-7, with TRBD1 matching over 7 bases. Germline V lookup: CDR1 GTSNPN, CDR2 SVGIG (reference sequence). V was pared by 4 bases and J by 3 bases, with 6 bases of the junction left unmatched. CDR3 length: 13 residues. CDR3 DNA sequence: TGTGCCTGGACTGGGGACAGCCTCTACGAGCAGTACTTC. Protein sequence: CAWTGDSLYEQYF.

The CDR3 nucleotides are TGCGCCAGCAGTGAACTGTTCTACAATGAGCAGTTCTTC. It yields the protein CASSELFYNEQFF. The rearrangement joins TRBV10-1 to TRBJ2-1, with no clear D. Trimming shortened V by 3 bases and J by 3 bases, and 6 bases separated the two germline ends. The V gene's germline CDR1 is WNHNN and CDR2 SYGVQD (reference sequence). This CDR3 comprises 13 residues.

The chain is built from TRBV6-5 and TRBJ2-7; 9 bases map to TRBD1. Germline V CDR1 and CDR2: MNHEY, SVGAGI. The CDR3 spans 11 residues. V was pared by 7 bases and J by 10 bases, with 5 bases of the junction left unmatched. The CDR3 spells CASKGTGLQYF. The CDR3 nucleotides read TGTGCCAGCAAGGGGACAGGGTTACAGTACTTC.

The chain couples TRBV9 to TRBJ2-7, with a tentative D call TRBD1 (6 bases). V was trimmed by 4 bases and J by 1 base, leaving 18 bases between them. The CDR3 spans 16 residues. Per the germline V gene, CDR1 is SGDLS and CDR2 is YYNGEE. CDR3 sequence (DNA): TGTGCCAGCAGCCCTACGACCGGGACACCTTCCTACGAGCAGTACTTC. This sequence encodes CASSPTTGTPSYEQYF.